This passage covers 27 T cell receptor beta chains from one sample sequenced in a study of blood T cell repertoires in COVID-19 (dated by TCRdb to 2018 to 2021). The library was produced with the immunoSEQ multiplex PCR assay. What TCRdb holds here is the immuneACCESS table cut down to in-frame rearrangements. Part of the clones is not present; checked against another copy, under half of the missing clones reflect an unresolved V gene, and the others are unexplained. The table for this sample lists 300,000 to 350,000 clones; about nine tenths of them were counted only once. The ten largest clones add up to roughly 8.9% of the sample. The sample comprised peripheral blood. All receptors come from a man aged 25 to 40 with COVID-19, enrolled during active disease.

The chain is built from TRBV27 and TRBJ2-5, with 7 bases matching TRBD1. V was pared by 2 bases and J by 2 bases, with 5 bases of the junction left unmatched. The CDR3 is 15 amino acids. Germline CDR1 reads MNHEY; CDR2 reads SMNVEV (reference sequence). This CDR3 reads CASSLLGQPQETQYF. DNA of the CDR3: TGTGCCAGCAGTTTACTGGGACAGCCGCAAGAGACCCAGTACTTC.

This clone was observed a single time. The chain is built from TRBV7-2 and TRBJ1-2; 9 nucleotides match TRBD1. The CDR3 runs 15 residues. Germline CDR1 and CDR2: SGHTA and FQGNSA. Trimming at V came to 1 base and at J to 5 bases, leaving 5 bases not matched to a gene. The CDR3 coding sequence is TGTGCCAGCAGCTTAGAGGACAGGGGTGGATATGGCTACACCTTC. It specifies CASSLEDRGGYGYTF. Supplemented by reference TRBV7-2 and TRBJ1-2, the full variable domain reads GAGVSQSPSNKVTEKGKDVELRCDPISGHTALYWYRQSLGQGLEFLIYFQGNSAPDKSGLPSDRFSAERTGGSVSTLTIQRTQQEDSAVYLCASSLEDRGGYGYTFGSGTRLTVV.

The chain carries TRBV7-2 and TRBJ2-7; 7 positions agree with TRBD1. Germline trimming cut 5 bases from V and 2 bases from J; bases unmatched to any gene: 6. Germline V CDR1 and CDR2: SGHTA, FQGNSA. This CDR3 has 14 residues. This CDR3 reads CASSVDRVTYEQYF. CDR3 in DNA: TGTGCCAGCAGCGTCGACAGGGTTACCTACGAGCAGTACTTC.

The chain couples TRBV29-1 to TRBJ1-2, with D possibly matching TRBD1 (6 bases). CDR1 and CDR2 from the germline V gene are SQVTM and ANQGSEA. V dropped 3 bases and J dropped 8 bases, with 16 bases sitting between them. The CDR3 is 13 residues long. CDR3 bases: TGCAGCGTTGACTCCAGGGGCCCTCCGGGCTACACCTTC. It specifies CSVDSRGPPGYTF. Together with reference TRBV29-1 and TRBJ1-2, the CDR3 gives the full variable domain: SAVISQKPSRDICQRGTSLTIQCQVDSQVTMMFWYRQQPGQSLTLIATANQGSEATYESGFVIDKFPISRPNLTFSTLTVSNMSPEDSSIYLCSVDSRGPPGYTFGSGTRLTVV.

This chain links TRBV7-9 with TRBJ1-5; 8 bases fit TRBD1. CDR3 length: 14 amino acids. Germline-derived CDR1 and CDR2 are SEHNR and FQNEAQ (reference sequence). The trim removed 3 bases at V and 9 bases at J, leaving 7 bases unmatched. This CDR3 reads CASSFPGQGPPQHF. Here the CDR3 DNA reads TGTGCCAGCAGCTTCCCCGGACAGGGACCGCCCCAGCATTTT. Full variable domain (remainder filled in from reference TRBV7-9 and TRBJ1-5): DTGVSQNPRHKITKRGQNVTFRCDPISEHNRLYWYRQTLGQGPEFLTYFQNEAQLEKSRLLSDRFSAERPKGSFSTLEIQRTEQGDSAMYLCASSFPGQGPPQHFGDGTRLSIL.

The chain has TRBV7-3 and TRBJ2-1; maybe TRBD2 (6 bases). The CDR3 is 15 amino acids. Germline lookup yields CDR1 SGHTA and CDR2 FQGTGA. The V end was cut by 5 bases, the J end by 6 bases, with 17 bases between. CDR3 sequence: CASSPGSRGSNEQFF. The CDR3 DNA follows: TGTGCCAGCAGCCCCGGATCCCGGGGGAGCAATGAGCAGTTCTTC.

The V gene is TRBV5-1, the J gene TRBJ2-5; D is perhaps TRBD2 (6 bases). Germline V gene sequence: CDR1 SGHRS, CDR2 YFSETQ. With 0 bases removed from V and 6 bases from J, the gap between germline ends came to 18 bases. The CDR3 loop spans 16 amino acids. The CDR3 DNA is TGCGCCAGCAGCTTGGGCACCGACGGGGGAAAGAAGACCCAGTACTTC. It encodes CASSLGTDGGKKTQYF.

The CDR3 spells CASTRTGGNYGYTF. CDR3 in DNA: TGTGCCAGCACCCGGACAGGGGGTAACTATGGCTACACCTTC. The chain has TRBV2 and TRBJ1-2; 10 bases map to TRBD1. Germline V CDR1 and CDR2: SNHLY, FYNNEI. This CDR3 is built from 14 residues. Trimming removed 7 bases from V and 1 base from J; junction bases left unmatched: 3.

Notes on this clone: A read error is possible here, since a much larger clone lies one base away. At the DNA level, this CDR3 is encoded by other sequences in the same sample as well. The gene calls are TRBV7-2 and TRBJ1-1, with TRBD1 matching over 7 bases. Germline V gene sequence: CDR1 SGHTA, CDR2 FQGNSA. With 4 bases clipped from V and 3 bases from J, the junction kept 2 bases outside the gene matches. The CDR3 consists of 13 residues. This chain's CDR3 is CASSSQGDTEAFF. The CDR3 DNA reads as TGTGCCAGCAGCTCCCAGGGGGACACTGAAGCTTTCTTT.

The V gene is TRBV4-1, the J gene TRBJ2-1; TRBD2 aligns across 12 bases. With 3 bases clipped from V and 7 bases from J, the junction kept 7 bases outside the gene matches. This CDR3 comprises 16 residues. CDR1 is MGHRA and CDR2 is YSYEKL in the germline V gene. The DNA for the CDR3 is TGCGCCAGCAGCCAGTTACTAGCGGGAGGCGGTAATGAGCAGTTCTTC. It encodes CASSQLLAGGGNEQFF.

This chain connects TRBV6-5 to TRBJ1-5; D ambiguous. The V end was cut by 0 bases, the J end by 4 bases, with 10 bases between. The germline CDR1 and CDR2 sequences are MNHEY and SVGAGI. The CDR3 sequence is 15 residues long. CDR3 nucleotides: TGTGCCAGCAGTTACTCTTACGGAGAGAATCAGCCCCAGCATTTT. This sequence encodes CASSYSYGENQPQHF.

The rearrangement joins TRBV6-5 to TRBJ1-1, with TRBD1 matching over 7 bases. This CDR3 is built from 13 residues. Germline V CDR1 and CDR2: MNHEY, SVGAGI. The ends lost 6 bases at V and 7 bases at J; junction bases unmatched: 8. The CDR3 region is CASRHQGDNEAFF. The CDR3 DNA follows: TGTGCCAGCAGACACCAGGGGGACAATGAAGCTTTCTTT.

The chain couples TRBV18 to TRBJ1-4; D gene unclear. V lost 0 bases to trimming and J lost 4 bases, with 6 bases between them. CDR3 length: 14 residues. Germline lookup yields CDR1 KGHSH and CDR2 LQKENI. CDR3 residues: CASSPPEGNEKLFF. In DNA, the CDR3 is TGTGCCAGCTCACCACCTGAGGGTAATGAAAAACTGTTTTTT.

This clone was seen just once. The J gene is TRBJ1-1, the V gene TRBV10-3, with TRBD1 matching over 9 bases. CDR1 is ENHRY and CDR2 is SYGVKD in the germline V gene. The CDR3 is made up of 12 amino acids. The junction had 4 bases not matched to a gene; V was cut back by 10 bases and J by 4 bases. CDR3 DNA: TGTGCCACCGCGACAGGGGGCACTGAAGCTTTCTTT. The encoded protein is CATATGGTEAFF.

The rearrangement uses TRBV12-3 or TRBV12-4 and TRBJ2-7; TRBD1 is a possible D gene (5 bases). The V end lost 7 bases, the J end lost 3 bases, and 13 bases lay between the germline ends. This CDR3 spans 13 amino acids. The CDR3 coding sequence is TGTGCCAGCACCTCAGGGAACCTCTACGAGCAGTACTTC. This encodes CASTSGNLYEQYF.

This sequence joins TRBV19 and TRBJ2-1, with 14 bases fitting TRBD2. This CDR3 comprises 16 residues. The J segment lost 4 bases and the V segment lost 6 bases, leaving 5 bases of the junction unmatched. The germline gives CDR1 LNHDA, CDR2 SQIVND (reference sequence). The CDR3 protein is CASRGTSGRSYNEQFF. The CDR3 DNA sequence: TGTGCCAGTAGGGGGACTAGCGGGAGATCATACAATGAGCAGTTCTTC.

V is TRBV7-9 and J is TRBJ1-6; D gene uncertain. The germline V gene has CDR1 SEHNR and CDR2 FQNEAQ (reference sequence). The CDR3 loop spans 18 amino acids. Trimming took off 3 bases at V and 5 bases at J, with 20 bases between the two ends. CDR3 nucleotide sequence: TGTGCCAGCAGCTTTAATCCAGGCACTCGGATAGATAATTCACCCCTCCACTTT. This codes for CASSFNPGTRIDNSPLHF.

The sample holds one count of this clone. V is TRBV19 and J is TRBJ1-5; D is undetermined. Trimming cost V 4 bases and J 3 bases, with 7 bases left between them. CDR3 length: 13 amino acids. Germline V lookup: CDR1 LNHDA, CDR2 SQIVND (reference sequence). The CDR3 sequence: CASSRGDNQPQHF. The CDR3 nucleotides are TGTGCCAGTAGTAGGGGAGACAATCAGCCCCAGCATTTT.

This chain uses TRBV27 with TRBJ2-1; no clear D gene. V lost 2 bases and J 4 bases, leaving 9 bases between the germline ends. The CDR3 is 14 residues long. The germline V gene encodes CDR1 MNHEY and CDR2 SMNVEV (reference sequence). DNA for the CDR3: TGTGCCAGCAGTTTAGGTGTAGAATACAATGAGCAGTTCTTC. Encoded protein: CASSLGVEYNEQFF.

The genes are TRBV7-9 and TRBJ2-7; possible D gene TRBD2, 5 bases. Trimming removed 2 bases at V and 5 bases at J, with 19 bases between. This CDR3 is 16 amino acids long. The germline V gene encodes CDR1 SEHNR and CDR2 FQNEAQ (reference sequence). The CDR3 bases are TGTGCCAGCAGCTTAAGTCACGGGTACACCGGGGACGAGCAGTACTTC. Translating it yields CASSLSHGYTGDEQYF.

This clone has just a few counts. The J gene is TRBJ2-3, the V gene TRBV10-3; 14 positions match TRBD2. V was clipped by 6 bases and J by 7 bases; unmatched bases: 9. There are 16 residues in the CDR3. The germline gives CDR1 ENHRY, CDR2 SYGVKD. The DNA for the CDR3 is TGTGCCATCAGCCCGACTAGCGGGAGGGCCGGGAATACGCAGTATTTT. As protein: CAISPTSGRAGNTQYF.

The chain carries TRBV28 and TRBJ2-7; 10 nucleotides line up with TRBD2. V lost 5 bases and J lost 1; bases outside the gene matches: 11. CDR3 size: 17 residues. Germline-derived CDR1 and CDR2 are MDHEN and SYDVKM. The CDR3 coding sequence is TGTGCCAGCAGTCCTCGGTCGAGCGGGAGGGAATCCTACGAGCAGTACTTC. Translation gives CASSPRSSGRESYEQYF.

The rearrangement joins TRBV5-1 to TRBJ2-2; no definite D call. The CDR3 totals 12 residues. Germline-derived CDR1 and CDR2 are SGHRS and YFSETQ. The V and J ends lost 4 bases and 1 base respectively, with 2 bases between them. The CDR3 region is CASSQNTGELFF. The CDR3 DNA is TGCGCCAGCAGCCAGAACACCGGGGAGCTGTTTTTT.

The chain is built from TRBV18 and TRBJ1-5; 10 bases line up with TRBD1. The CDR3 is 15 amino acids. V shed 3 bases and J 11 bases; nucleotides not matched to a gene: 10. The V gene's germline CDR1 is KGHSH and CDR2 LQKENI. CDR3 nucleotides: TGTGCCAGCTCACCGAGGGACAGGGGCCCCCATACCCAGCATTTT. Translation gives CASSPRDRGPHTQHF.

The V and J genes are TRBV19 and TRBJ2-1; no clear D gene. CDR3 length: 13 amino acids. Germline values: CDR1 LNHDA, CDR2 SQIVND (reference sequence). The V and J ends lost 3 bases and 0 bases respectively, with 3 bases between them. CDR3 DNA: TGTGCCAGTAGTATTCGCTCCTACAATGAGCAGTTCTTC. Protein sequence: CASSIRSYNEQFF.

The CDR3 loop reads CASSSWTENYGYTF. CDR3 bases: TGTGCCAGCAGTTCCTGGACAGAGAACTATGGCTACACCTTC. This chain connects TRBV6-2 or TRBV6-3 to TRBJ1-2, with D possibly TRBD1 on 6 matching bases. With 4 bases removed from V and 2 bases from J, the gap between germline ends came to 11 bases. The CDR3 contains 14 residues. CDR1 is MNHEY, CDR2 SVGEGT, per germline.

This clone was counted a few times. The rearrangement uses TRBV7-9 and TRBJ2-7; the match to TRBD1 covers 8 bases. The V gene end was trimmed by 5 bases and the J gene end by 8 bases; junction bases not matched to a gene: 5. The CDR3 is 12 amino acids. The germline V gene has CDR1 SEHNR and CDR2 FQNEAQ (reference sequence). Written as DNA, the CDR3 is TGTGCCAGCAGCACCCAGGGGGCACAGCAGTACTTC. It specifies CASSTQGAQQYF.